These 19 T cell receptor beta chains were all obtained from the same sample, sequenced in a study of blood T cells in healthy people across ages. Through a sample-barcoded 5' primer and a J-beta primer mix, a second PCR was run for roughly 6 to 12 cycles. TCRdb used MiXCR to reprocess the 5' RACE reads, holding one entry per CDR3 protein. The sample shows hundreds of thousands of distinct CDR3 sequences, just under 25% of them seen only once. These sequences were also reported in another study, on T cells of mothers and their children.

The sequenced sample consisted of blood. These TCRs come from a boy aged 5-17 years in good health.

The chain has TRBV28 and TRBJ2-5; 8 nucleotides line up with TRBD2. Germline loops: CDR1 MDHEN, CDR2 SYDVKM. V lost 5 bases, J lost 0 bases, and 8 bases stayed unmatched. The CDR3 loop spans 16 amino acids. The CDR3 is CASSTRTSRYQETQYF. In nucleotides, the CDR3 is TGTGCCAGCAGTACCAGGACTAGCCGGTACCAAGAGACCCAGTACTTC.

The gene calls are TRBV7-2 and TRBJ1-6, with D possibly TRBD1 on 6 matching bases. This CDR3 comprises 15 residues. The V gene's germline CDR1 is SGHTA and CDR2 FQGNSA. Trimming took 6 bases from V and 7 from J, leaving 16 bases between them. The CDR3 loop is CASRPMPGQNSPLHF. CDR3 DNA sequence: TGTGCCAGCAGACCGATGCCGGGACAAAATTCACCCCTCCACTTT.

This clonotype showed up just a few times. The genes are TRBV2 and TRBJ1-5, with a possible D match to TRBD1 (6 bases). Trimming cost V 5 bases and J 3 bases, with 11 bases left between them. This CDR3 is built from 14 residues. Germline V gene lookup returns CDR1 SNHLY and CDR2 FYNNEI. The CDR3 DNA sequence: TGTGCCAGCAGTTGGGGGCGAAACAATCAGCCCCAGCATTTT. As protein: CASSWGRNNQPQHF.

This chain connects TRBV29-1 to TRBJ2-5; a weak D match, TRBD2 (7 bases). The J call could be wrong; TRBJ2-7 is a better fit for the DNA end. CDR1 and CDR2 (germline): SQVTM, ANQGSEA. CDR3 length: 13 residues. In DNA, the CDR3 is TGCAGCATCGCCTGGGGGGGCAACGGCGAGCAGTACTTC. This codes for CSIAWGGNGEQYF.

This clonotype was seen more than once but under ten times. At one of its ends the junction is not consistent with the germline gene, which may arise from a read error. V gene TRBV7-7 combines with J gene TRBJ2-2, with TRBD1 as a possible D gene (6 bases). The CDR3 runs 16 residues. CDR1 SSHAT and CDR2 FNYEAQ come from the germline V gene (reference sequence). The CDR3 DNA sequence: TGTGCTAGCAGCTTAGCCGGACAGATTGCCGCCGGGGAGCTGTTTTTT. Protein sequence: CASSLAGQIAAGELFF.

The V and J genes are TRBV2 and TRBJ1-4; D perhaps matches TRBD1 (5 bases). There are 13 residues in the CDR3. Germline CDR1 and CDR2: SNHLY and FYNNEI. V lost 4 bases to trimming and J lost 8 bases, with 11 bases between them. This CDR3 reads CASSGGGFEKLFF. CDR3 bases: TGTGCCAGCAGTGGGGGCGGCTTCGAAAAACTGTTTTTT.

The chain is built from TRBV5-1 and TRBJ2-3; D is perhaps TRBD1 (5 bases). This CDR3 spans 15 amino acids. Trimming shortened V by 4 bases and J by 2 bases, and 14 bases separated the two germline ends. From germline, CDR1 is SGHRS and CDR2 YFSETQ. The CDR3 nucleotides read TGCGCCAGCAGCGTCTCACAGGATAACACAGATACGCAGTATTTT. Its protein is CASSVSQDNTDTQYF.

The chain has TRBV29-1 and TRBJ1-1; D may be TRBD1 (5 bases). CDR1 is SQVTM, CDR2 ANQGSEA, per germline. The CDR3 consists of 11 residues. V dropped 7 bases and J dropped 4 bases, with 10 bases sitting between them. The CDR3 is CSGGGSTEAFF. CDR3 coding DNA: TGCAGCGGGGGGGGGAGCACTGAAGCTTTCTTT.

The chain links TRBV7-9 to TRBJ2-5; D assignment may be TRBD1 or TRBD2 (6 bases each). V was trimmed by 2 bases and J by 5 bases, leaving 18 bases between them. Germline V gene lookup returns CDR1 SEHNR and CDR2 FQNEAQ (reference sequence). The CDR3 contains 16 residues. In DNA form, the CDR3 reads TGTGCCAGCAGCTTACGGAGGGGGAGTGGAGCGGAGACCCAGTACTTC. Amino acid sequence: CASSLRRGSGAETQYF.

This clonotype showed up just once. V is TRBV5-1 and J is TRBJ2-7, with 9 positions matching TRBD2. V shed 7 bases, J shed 6 bases, and the junction held 11 bases outside the gene matches. Germline CDR1 is SGHRS and CDR2 is YFSETQ. This CDR3 spans 14 amino acids. DNA of the CDR3: TGCGCCAGCCGAATAGCGGGAGAAGGGGTCGAGCAGTACTTC. It yields the protein CASRIAGEGVEQYF.

This sequence joins TRBV5-1 and TRBJ2-3; D may be TRBD2 (6 bases). The CDR3 contains 18 residues. Trimming cost V 1 base and J 2 bases, with 20 bases left between them. Germline CDR1 reads SGHRS; CDR2 reads YFSETQ. The CDR3 region is CASSLSPFGGVITDTQYF. Written as DNA, the CDR3 is TGCGCCAGCAGCTTGAGCCCTTTTGGAGGGGTGATCACAGATACGCAGTATTTT.

The genes are TRBV24-1 and TRBJ2-1; TRBD1 might be the D (6 bases). The CDR3 is 11 amino acids. The germline CDR1 and CDR2 sequences are KGHDR and SFDVKD. Trimming removed 7 bases at V and 8 bases at J, with 8 bases between. The CDR3, as DNA: TGTGCCACCAGCACAGGGTATGAGCAGTTCTTC. As protein: CATSTGYEQFF.

V usage is TRBV7-2 and J usage is TRBJ2-3, with D perhaps matching TRBD1 (5 bases). The CDR3 sequence is 15 residues long. From germline, CDR1 is SGHTA and CDR2 FQGNSA. V lost 1 base to trimming and J lost 2 bases, with 10 bases between them. The CDR3 region has the DNA TGTGCCAGCAGCTTAGAGGCAGGGCCCACAGATACGCAGTATTTT. Its protein product is CASSLEAGPTDTQYF.

This clonotype has ten or more counts. The chain combines TRBV28 with TRBJ2-1, with D perhaps TRBD1 (7 bases). Between the trimmed V and J ends, which lost 4 bases and 7 bases, there was a span of 11 bases. The CDR3 loop spans 13 amino acids. Germline V gene sequence: CDR1 MDHEN, CDR2 SYDVKM. CDR3 in amino acids: CASSSRGRNEQFF. CDR3 nucleotide sequence: TGTGCCAGCAGTTCCAGGGGGAGGAATGAGCAGTTCTTC.

The chain uses TRBV29-1 and TRBJ1-1, with a tentative D call TRBD1 (5 bases). The CDR3 length is 13 residues. Trimming left V 6 bases short and J 4 bases short, with 15 bases between. Germline V gives CDR1 SQVTM, CDR2 ANQGSEA. The chain's CDR3 is CSVAILQGTEAFF. As DNA, the CDR3 is TGCAGCGTCGCGATCCTCCAGGGCACTGAAGCTTTCTTT.

This clonotype was detected a few times. The chain recombines TRBV5-1 with TRBJ2-3; maybe TRBD1 (6 bases). This CDR3 comprises 15 residues. The V gene lost 4 bases and the J gene lost 2 bases, with 14 bases spanning the gap. Germline CDR1 SGHRS, CDR2 YFSETQ. DNA for the CDR3: TGCGCCAGCAGCCTGGAAGGACAGTACACAGATACGCAGTATTTT. Amino acid sequence: CASSLEGQYTDTQYF.

The gene calls are TRBV7-2 and TRBJ1-2; D remains unclear. CDR1 is SGHTA and CDR2 is FQGNSA in the germline V gene. The CDR3 sequence is 12 residues long. V was trimmed by 5 bases and J by 6 bases, leaving 10 bases between them. The CDR3 sequence is CASSKFSDGYTF. In nucleotides, the CDR3 is TGTGCCAGCAGCAAATTTTCGGATGGCTACACCTTC.

The gene calls are TRBV6-1 and TRBJ2-6; TRBD2 agrees at 7 bases. Germline V gene lookup returns CDR1 MNHNS and CDR2 SASEGT. This CDR3 region has 16 residues. With 0 bases clipped from V and 4 bases from J, the junction kept 3 bases outside the gene matches. The CDR3 DNA sequence: TGTGCCAGCAGTGAAGCGCGGGGGTCCGGGGCCAACGTCCTGACTTTC. Amino acid sequence: CASSEARGSGANVLTF.

This chain uses TRBV4-3 with TRBJ1-1, with D uncertain. CDR3 length equals 13 residues. V lost 0 bases and J lost 7, with 9 bases in between. Germline CDR1 reads LGHNA; CDR2 reads YSLEER. This chain's CDR3 is CASSQDPWGEAFF. The CDR3 DNA reads as TGCGCCAGCAGCCAAGATCCCTGGGGTGAAGCTTTCTTT.